The entry below gives a single TCR beta chain sequence along with its context. Construction of TCR beta libraries relied on iRepertoire HTBI primers and on Arm-PCR targeting CDR3 regions. TCRdb reprocessed the multiplex PCR reads with MiXCR, giving one entry per CDR3 protein. The sample records about 610,000 distinct CDR3 sequences, 15% to 20% being singletons. CDR1 is MNHEY, CDR2 SVGEGT, per germline. The germline V and J ends were trimmed by 6 bases and 1 base, with 21 bases remaining between them. This CDR3 has 18 amino acids. The sample's time point: newly diagnosed GD, antithyroid drugs for less than 3 months. Extracted PBMC RNA gave rise to the TCR library. The EDTA tubes were filled with around 9 milliliters of drawn peripheral blood. The data were obtained in a study of regulatory T cells in long-lasting Graves disease. Another study also made use of these data, one on T cells in Graves' hyperthyroidism and ophthalmopathy. From that second work: For ophthalmopathy, model prediction preceded onset by a median roughly 6.5 months.

The source of this sequence is a young man with Graves disease. Source: peripheral blood mononuclear cells (PBMCs), taken at new diagnosis, from a patient treated with antithyroid drugs. The chain uses TRBV6-2 or TRBV6-3 and TRBJ1-4; the D is unclear. The DNA for the CDR3 is TGTGCCAGCAGCTACAATGGCCTAAAGGACGGAACTAATGAAAAACTGTTTTTT. Protein: CASSYNGLKDGTNEKLFF.